This T cell receptor beta chain was profiled in a study of CD8+CD57+ T cells in acquired aplastic anemia. Study-wide context: Average DNA yield from sorted CD4+ and CD8+ cells was 3.2 ug. In CD4+ cells, healthy donors produced an average of approximately 11 million reads.

This clonotype was seen at least ten times. Genomic DNA constituted the template upon which TCR beta VDJ and CDR3 profiling was performed. TCRdb fed the reads into MiXCR, producing one record per CDR3 protein. This sample has 150,000 to 200,000 distinct CDR3 sequences, with 35% to 50% found just once. Germline V gives CDR1 LNHNV, CDR2 YYDKDF (reference sequence). Trimming removed 0 bases from V and 10 bases from J, with 12 bases in between. The CDR3 contains 14 residues. The gene calls are TRBV15 and TRBJ1-4; D is uncertain. The origin of this receptor is a human donor in good health. What was sequenced was sorted CD4+, CD8+, or CD8+CD57+ T cells (not recorded which) from PBMCs. CDR3 nucleotides: TGTGCCACCAGCAGAGATCGGGAGCCAGGAAAACTGTTTTTT. Its protein product is CATSRDREPGKLFF.